This TCR beta chain comes out of a study of blood T cell repertoires in COVID-19. For the study at large: Acute and convalescent COVID-19 samples came from the United States, Italy and Spain. From T cells, B-cell-depleted T cells, or PBMCs came the material, which was cDNA or gDNA.

This CDR3 has 17 amino acids. Germline CDR1 and CDR2: LGHNA and YNFKEQ. V gave up 0 bases and J gave up 3 bases; unmatched junction bases: 9. In the authors' workflow: Using reference gene primer amplification, nucleated cell counts were estimated. Using immunoSEQ multiplex PCR, the repertoire was profiled, and TCRdb retains in-frame clones only, with some absent. That table gives V, J and clone size, and the DNA gave D and trimming. Of tens of thousands of clones listed, around 80% are singletons. The chain combines TRBV4-2 with TRBJ2-5; TRBD2 matches at 8 bases. Sample: peripheral blood. The clonotype was recovered from a human donor in a cohort sampled during active COVID-19. CDR3: CASSQDPTGGGKETQYF. CDR3 bases: TGTGCCAGCAGCCAAGATCCTACGGGGGGGGGCAAAGAGACCCAGTACTTC.